Listed below are T cell receptor beta chains from one sample, sequenced in a study of blood T cells in healthy people across ages. One entry per CDR3 protein, called by TCRdb with MiXCR from the 5' RACE reads. The data contain about 1,500,000 distinct CDR3 sequences, under 30% of them singletons. Sequencing was carried out using blood. Every receptor here comes from a woman aged 25 to 39 in good health. The CDR3 runs from the conserved cysteine through the conserved F or W. D genes are given only for firm matches. Clone size is not always given. Where it is, it says once, few, many or a class for expanded clones.

>NA|TRBV5-6|NA|TRBJ2-5
CASSSTRGGETQYF
TGTGCCAGCAGCTCAACCAGGGGGGGGGAGACCCAGTACTTC
>NA|TRBV7-2|NA|TRBJ2-1
CASTLGEYNEQFF
TGTGCCAGCACCCTTGGGGAGTACAATGAGCAGTTCTTC
>NA|TRBV5-1|NA|TRBJ1-1
CASSLAGEEPGAFF
TGCGCCAGCAGCTTGGCCGGAGAAGAACCAGGGGCTTTCTTT
>TRBD2|TRBV29-1|many|TRBJ2-7
CSVEVRRGTTYEQYF
TGCAGCGTTGAAGTCCGGCGGGGGACCACCTACGAGCAGTACTTC
>TRBD2|TRBV27|NA|TRBJ2-1
CASRFGTSGQVYNEQFF
TGTGCCAGCAGATTTGGGACTAGCGGGCAAGTTTACAATGAGCAGTTCTTC
>TRBD2|TRBV11-2|NA|TRBJ2-5
CASSSGTSGSGTQYF
TGTGCCAGCAGTTCCGGGACTAGCGGGAGTGGGACCCAGTACTTC
>NA|TRBV6-2/TRBV6-3|once|TRBJ1-2
CASSYSRSSGYGYTF
TGTGCCAGCAGTTACTCCCGCTCCTCGGGCTATGGCTACACCTTC
>TRBD1|TRBV12-3/TRBV12-4|NA|TRBJ2-2
CASTPMGQSVGELFF
TGTGCCTCAACCCCCATGGGACAGTCTGTCGGGGAGCTGTTTTTT
>NA|TRBV5-5|few|TRBJ2-7
CSSSLISNSYEQYF
TGTTCCAGCAGCTTGATCTCGAACTCCTACGAGCAGTACTTC
>NA|TRBV6-6|NA|TRBJ2-3
CASSGPTRNTDTQYF
TGTGCCAGCAGTGGTCCCACAAGAAACACAGATACGCAGTATTTT
>TRBD2|TRBV6-2/TRBV6-3|NA|TRBJ2-4
CASSSRLASQNIQYF
TGTGCCAGCTCCTCACGACTAGCGTCCCAAAACATTCAGTACTTC
>TRBD1|TRBV27|NA|TRBJ1-2
CASSLAGTGFYGYTF
TGTGCCAGCAGTCTCGCCGGGACAGGGTTCTATGGCTACACCTTC
>TRBD2|TRBV18|few|TRBJ2-7
CASSDLGRAGGSYEQYF
TGTGCCAGCTCAGACCTCGGTCGAGCGGGAGGATCCTACGAGCAGTACTTC
>NA|TRBV7-2|NA|TRBJ2-3
CASSSKGGLITDTQYF
TGTGCCAGCAGCTCTAAAGGGGGACTTATCACAGATACGCAGTATTTT
>TRBD1|TRBV10-3|many|TRBJ2-7
CAIKGTGSYEQYF
TGTGCCATCAAGGGGACAGGGTCCTACGAGCAGTACTTC
>TRBD2|TRBV6-5|NA|TRBJ2-3
CASSTWTSGGTDTQYF
TGTGCCAGCAGTACCTGGACTAGCGGGGGCACAGATACGCAGTATTTT
>NA|TRBV20-1|many|TRBJ2-7
CSARAGGVEQYF
TGCAGTGCTAGAGCAGGAGGAGTCGAGCAGTACTTC
>NA|TRBV7-9|many|TRBJ2-1
CASSPHRDKIYNEQFF
TGTGCCAGCAGCCCGCACCGGGACAAAATATACAATGAGCAGTTCTTC
>TRBD2|TRBV25-1|NA|TRBJ2-7
CASIGTSGSRSCEQYF
TGTGCCAGCATCGGGACTAGCGGGAGCCGATCCTGCGAGCAGTACTTC
>TRBD1|TRBV7-9|many|TRBJ2-5
CASSARQGQETQYF
TGCGCCAGCAGCGCGAGACAGGGCCAAGAGACCCAGTACTTC
>TRBD1|TRBV5-1|few|TRBJ1-6
CASSPQGESSPLHF
TGCGCCAGCAGCCCGCAGGGGGAGAGTTCACCCCTCCACTTT
>TRBD2|TRBV20-1|NA|TRBJ2-7
CSAVSGTYEQYF
TGCAGTGCCGTTAGCGGGACCTACGAGCAGTACTTC
>TRBD1|TRBV7-2|few|TRBJ2-5
CASSLVGSGGTTQYF
TGTGCCAGCAGCTTAGTGGGGTCAGGGGGAACGACCCAGTACTTC
>TRBD1|TRBV24-1|few|TRBJ2-3
CATSELGQGLDTQYF
TGTGCCACCAGTGAACTGGGACAGGGGTTAGATACGCAGTATTTT
>TRBD2|TRBV5-1|NA|TRBJ2-6
CASSWEGSGANVLTF
TGCGCCAGCAGCTGGGAGGGATCTGGGGCCAACGTCCTGACTTTC
>TRBD2|TRBV27|NA|TRBJ2-4
CASSWGGENIQYF
TGTGCCAGCAGTTGGGGGGGAGAAAACATTCAGTACTTC
>NA|TRBV29-1|many|TRBJ1-2
CSVGTELYGYTF
TGCAGCGTTGGGACAGAGCTCTATGGCTACACCTTC
>NA|TRBV29-1|few|TRBJ1-2
CSVDSSGVGYTF
TGCAGCGTTGATAGTTCGGGGGTTGGCTACACCTTC